This passage covers 30 T cell receptor beta chains from one sample sequenced in a study of blood T cell repertoires in COVID-19. Assay used: immunoSEQ multiplex PCR; TCRdb lists only in-frame clones, some missing. The data show more than 65,000 clones, with about 68% seen just once and 35% to 40% held by the top ten. The sample taken for sequencing was peripheral blood. These receptors all come from a woman between 70 and 85 years old with acute or convalescent COVID-19.

The chain joins TRBV9 to TRBJ1-1, with D possibly matching TRBD1 (5 bases). V was shortened by 3 bases and J by 8 bases, with 17 bases between the two germline ends. CDR1 is SGDLS, CDR2 YYNGEE, per germline. CDR3 length equals 14 residues. CDR3 DNA: TGTGCCAGCAGCGCCCTGACAGTGGGCGCCGAAGCTTTCTTT. Protein sequence: CASSALTVGAEAFF.

The V gene is TRBV9, the J gene TRBJ1-5, with 9 bases identical to TRBD1. Germline lookup yields CDR1 SGDLS and CDR2 YYNGEE. With V trimmed by 0 bases and J by 6 bases, 4 bases remained unmatched. The CDR3 length is 15 residues. Here the CDR3 DNA reads TGTGCCAGCAGCGTAGGACAGGGGGTAGGTCAGCCCCAGCATTTT. Translating gives CASSVGQGVGQPQHF.

In its sample, this clone was seen a few times. The chain is built from TRBV12-5 and TRBJ2-2, with 8 positions matching TRBD2. The CDR3 loop spans 15 amino acids. CDR1 and CDR2 (germline): LGHNT, FRNRAP. The junction had 7 bases not matched to a gene; V was cut back by 5 bases and J by 5 bases. Here the CDR3 DNA reads TGTGCTAGTGGTCCGGGGGGGCGAGCGACCGGGGAGCTGTTTTTT. Translating gives CASGPGGRATGELFF. Variable domain in full (rest from reference TRBV12-5 and TRBJ2-2): DARVTQTPRHKVTEMGQEVTMRCQPILGHNTVFWYRQTMMQGLELLAYFRNRAPLDDSGMPKDRFSAEMPDATLATLKIQPSEPRDSAVYFCASGPGGRATGELFFGEGSRLTVL.

The rearrangement links TRBV6-5 to TRBJ2-6; the D is unclear. Deletions cut 11 bases from V and 3 bases from J, with 14 bases between. From germline, CDR1 is MNHEY and CDR2 SVGAGI. The CDR3 contains 14 residues. This CDR3 reads CASATSRGANVLTF. DNA for the CDR3: TGTGCCTCCGCCACGAGCCGTGGGGCCAACGTCCTGACTTTC.

The V gene is TRBV7-6, the J gene TRBJ2-1; tentative D call: TRBD1 (6 bases). The CDR3 has 15 residues. In germline, CDR1 is SGHVS, CDR2 FNYEAQ. V was trimmed by 1 base and J by 6 bases, leaving 13 bases between them. The CDR3 nucleotides read TGTGCCAGCAGCTTAGTAGCCCAGGGGCCCAATGAGCAGTTCTTC. Amino acid sequence: CASSLVAQGPNEQFF.

This clone showed up just a few times. This chain links TRBV30 with TRBJ1-2, with 7 bases identical to TRBD1. Germline V lookup: CDR1 GTSNPN, CDR2 SVGIG (reference sequence). J was trimmed by 1 base and V by 6 bases; bases with no gene match: 5. There are 13 residues in the CDR3. CDR3 protein: CACRYRGNYGYTF. In DNA form, the CDR3 reads TGTGCCTGCCGTTACAGGGGTAACTATGGCTACACCTTC.

This chain connects TRBV27 to TRBJ2-1, with TRBD2 identical over 8 bases. The CDR3 sequence is 14 residues long. V shed 5 bases and J 7 bases; nucleotides not matched to a gene: 7. Per germline, CDR1 MNHEY and CDR2 SMNVEV (reference sequence). CDR3 loop: CASSSSRLANEQFF. For the CDR3, the DNA is TGTGCCAGCAGTAGCTCGAGACTAGCGAATGAGCAGTTCTTC.

This chain links TRBV24-1 with TRBJ1-2, with D possibly matching TRBD1 (5 bases). The CDR3 is made up of 11 amino acids. Trimming removed 6 bases at V and 4 bases at J, with 5 bases between. CDR1 and CDR2 from the germline V gene are KGHDR and SFDVKD. The CDR3 loop is CATSRGYGYTF. Written as DNA, the CDR3 is TGTGCCACCAGTAGGGGCTATGGCTACACCTTC.

This clone has more than one count but fewer than ten. The V and J genes are TRBV28 and TRBJ2-2; 9 bases map to TRBD1. The V gene end was trimmed by 2 bases and the J gene end by 7 bases; junction bases not matched to a gene: 8. Germline CDR1 and CDR2: MDHEN and SYDVKM. The CDR3 consists of 16 residues. The CDR3 DNA is TGTGCCAGCAGTTTAGGGGGACAGGGAACGCGCGGGGAGCTGTTTTTT. It specifies CASSLGGQGTRGELFF.

This sequence joins TRBV7-9 and TRBJ2-1; D possibly corresponds to TRBD2 (5 bases). The V end lost 1 base, the J end lost 8 bases, and 12 bases lay between the germline ends. The CDR3 extends over 14 amino acids. Germline-derived CDR1 and CDR2 are SEHNR and FQNEAQ (reference sequence). The CDR3 region has the DNA TGTGCCAGCAGCTTAGTTTTGGGAGTCGATGAGCAGTTCTTC. It specifies CASSLVLGVDEQFF. Looking up the rest from reference TRBV7-9 and TRBJ2-1 gives the full variable domain: DTGVSQNPRHKITKRGQNVTFRCDPISEHNRLYWYRQTLGQGPEFLTYFQNEAQLEKSRLLSDRFSAERPKGSFSTLEIQRTEQGDSAMYLCASSLVLGVDEQFFGPGTRLTVL.

The rearrangement links TRBV6-5 to TRBJ2-3; 8 bases align to TRBD2. The V and J ends lost 6 bases and 6 bases, in that order; junction bases with no gene match: 5. CDR1 MNHEY and CDR2 SVGAGI come from the germline V gene. This CDR3 has 13 residues. CDR3 sequence: CASRTTGGDTQYF. CDR3 DNA sequence: TGTGCCAGCAGAACCACGGGGGGGGATACGCAGTATTTT.

This clone was seen just once. The chain employs TRBV6-2 or TRBV6-3 and TRBJ2-7; 9 nucleotides agree with TRBD1. The CDR3 has 16 residues. The trim removed 5 bases at V and 2 bases at J, leaving 10 bases unmatched. From germline, CDR1 is MNHEY and CDR2 SVGEGT. CDR3 nucleotide sequence: TGTGCCAGCAGTCCGGGACAGGGAATACATCCCTACGAGCAGTACTTC. Its translation: CASSPGQGIHPYEQYF.

This chain links TRBV28 with TRBJ2-2; 11 bases fit TRBD2. Germline values: CDR1 MDHEN, CDR2 SYDVKM. The CDR3 runs to 15 residues. The V and J ends lost 4 bases and 4 bases, in that order; junction bases with no gene match: 2. In DNA form, the CDR3 reads TGTGCCAGCAGTTCCCTAGCGGGGGGCACCGGGGAGCTGTTTTTT. This codes for CASSSLAGGTGELFF.

The chain carries TRBV7-2 and TRBJ2-2; D is uncertain. The V end lost 4 bases, the J end lost 2 bases, and 5 bases lay between the germline ends. The CDR3 runs to 13 residues. Germline CDR1 reads SGHTA; CDR2 reads FQGNSA. The CDR3 DNA reads TGTGCCAGCAGCTCGAGTAACACCGGGGAGCTGTTTTTT. It specifies CASSSSNTGELFF. The full variable domain, rest sourced from reference TRBV7-2 and TRBJ2-2, is GAGVSQSPSNKVTEKGKDVELRCDPISGHTALYWYRQSLGQGLEFLIYFQGNSAPDKSGLPSDRFSAERTGGSVSTLTIQRTQQEDSAVYLCASSSSNTGELFFGEGSRLTVL.

This clone was seen a few times. The chain joins TRBV3-1 (or the pseudogene TRBV3-2) to TRBJ1-6; unclear D gene. The CDR3 contains 14 residues. Trimming took 0 bases from V and 14 from J, leaving 14 bases between them. Germline V gives CDR1 LGHDT, CDR2 YNNKEL (reference sequence). Here the CDR3 DNA reads TGTGCCAGCAGCCAAGAAGGAGGGTCATCGGCCCTCCACTTT. It specifies CASSQEGGSSALHF.

This clone was detected only a few times. This chain uses TRBV9 with TRBJ1-1, with D possibly being TRBD1 (6 bases). Per the germline V gene, CDR1 is SGDLS and CDR2 is YYNGEE. Deletions cut 4 bases from V and 0 bases from J, with 10 bases between. The CDR3 consists of 14 residues. CDR3 loop: CASSPGQMNTEAFF. DNA for the CDR3: TGTGCCAGCAGCCCTGGACAGATGAACACTGAAGCTTTCTTT.

This clone has just one count. The chain joins TRBV2 to TRBJ2-7, with 7 bases fitting TRBD1. Trimming cost V 2 bases and J 2 bases; bases outside gene matches: 9. CDR1 is SNHLY and CDR2 is FYNNEI in the germline V gene. This CDR3 is 16 amino acids long. CDR3 amino acids: CASSELVGTEPYEQYF. The CDR3 DNA reads as TGTGCCAGCAGTGAACTCGTCGGGACAGAGCCCTACGAGCAGTACTTC.

V is TRBV6-5 and J is TRBJ1-2, with TRBD1 matching over 7 bases. CDR1 is MNHEY, CDR2 SVGAGI, per germline. The CDR3 is 14 residues long. After removal of 3 bases from V and 8 bases from J, the junction contained 9 bases not matched to a gene. The CDR3 DNA reads as TGTGCCAGCAGTTATTCGACAGGGCCCTGGGGCTACACCTTC. Translation: CASSYSTGPWGYTF.

The V call is TRBV4-1, the J call TRBJ2-5; 10 bases fit TRBD2. Germline V CDR1 and CDR2: MGHRA, YSYEKL. The junction had 7 bases not matched to a gene; V was cut back by 1 base and J by 5 bases. The CDR3 has 16 amino acids. CDR3 bases: TGCGCCAGCAGCCAAGTCCCGGGACTAGCGAGGGAGACCCAGTACTTC. Protein: CASSQVPGLARETQYF.

V is TRBV6-4 and J is TRBJ1-1; D ambiguous. The CDR3 is 13 residues long. V gave up 3 bases and J gave up 11 bases, with 16 bases separating them. Germline V CDR1 and CDR2: MRHNA, SNTAGT. The CDR3 here is CASSDERGRRAFF. The CDR3 nucleotides are TGTGCCAGCAGTGATGAGCGTGGGAGGCGGGCTTTCTTT.

This clone occurred once. This chain uses TRBV9 with TRBJ1-2; D is unclear. Germline CDR1 is SGDLS and CDR2 is YYNGEE. The CDR3 spans 14 residues. V was shortened by 3 bases and J by 3 bases, with 12 bases between the two germline ends. The CDR3 DNA is TGTGCCAGCAGCGCGGGAGACGGATACTATGGCTACACCTTC. Protein product: CASSAGDGYYGYTF.

This chain connects TRBV5-8 to TRBJ1-2; 8 bases agree with TRBD1. The CDR3 runs to 15 residues. Germline CDR1 reads SGHTS; CDR2 reads YDEGEE. V shed 0 bases, J shed 6 bases, and the junction held 7 bases outside the gene matches. The CDR3 loop is CASSLGQGKWDGYTF. In nucleotides, the CDR3 is TGTGCCAGCAGCTTGGGACAGGGGAAGTGGGATGGCTACACCTTC.

This clone appeared once. The chain couples TRBV10-3 to TRBJ1-2; 7 nucleotides agree with TRBD1. Germline CDR1 reads ENHRY; CDR2 reads SYGVKD. This CDR3 has 15 residues. V gave up 6 bases and J gave up 7 bases; unmatched junction bases: 14. For the CDR3, the DNA is TGTGCCATCAGCTCTAATACAGGGGAGCAGGGTGGCTACACCTTC. As protein: CAISSNTGEQGGYTF.

The chain couples TRBV30 to TRBJ1-1; no clear D. The germline gives CDR1 GTSNPN, CDR2 SVGIG (reference sequence). This CDR3 is 13 amino acids long. Trimming left V 0 bases short and J 4 bases short, with 9 bases between. In DNA form, the CDR3 reads TGTGCCTGGAGTGTACGGGGTGCCACTGAAGCTTTCTTT. It specifies CAWSVRGATEAFF.

The chain couples TRBV7-9 to TRBJ2-1; TRBD2 aligns across 7 bases. The V gene's germline CDR1 is SEHNR and CDR2 FQNEAQ (reference sequence). V shed 11 bases, J shed 0 bases, and the junction held 4 bases outside the gene matches. This CDR3 has 13 residues. The CDR3 loop is CAGRGSSYNEQFF. DNA of the CDR3: TGTGCCGGGCGGGGGAGCTCCTACAATGAGCAGTTCTTC.

This chain links TRBV7-9 with TRBJ2-7; D possibly corresponds to TRBD1 (6 bases). There are 12 residues in the CDR3. Germline-derived CDR1 and CDR2 are SEHNR and FQNEAQ (reference sequence). The V end was cut by 3 bases, the J end by 6 bases, with 9 bases between. The CDR3 DNA reads as TGTGCCAGCAGCTTCGGGACATCCGAGCAGTACTTC. Its protein is CASSFGTSEQYF.

V gene TRBV6-2 or TRBV6-3 combines with J gene TRBJ2-3; weak D call: TRBD1 (5 bases). Germline loops: CDR1 MNHEY, CDR2 SVGEGT. V shed 7 bases and J shed 5 bases, with 16 bases lying between them. The CDR3 extends over 14 amino acids. The CDR3 DNA reads as TGTGCCAGCACCCCTTTGGGGCCTAAAGATACGCAGTATTTT. Translating it yields CASTPLGPKDTQYF.

This rearrangement joins TRBV6-6 to TRBJ2-2; 8 nucleotides agree with TRBD2. The CDR3 runs 16 residues. Per germline, CDR1 MNHNY and CDR2 SVGAGI (reference sequence). Trimming cost V 5 bases and J 7 bases; bases outside gene matches: 12. For the CDR3, the DNA is TGTGCCAGCAGTGCCCTGGTAGCGGGAAGGATCGGGGAGCTGTTTTTT. Translation gives CASSALVAGRIGELFF.

This clone was observed a handful of times. The rearrangement links TRBV19 to TRBJ1-2; D call uncertain. This CDR3 contains 13 residues. Germline CDR1 reads LNHDA; CDR2 reads SQIVND (reference sequence). Trimming left V 10 bases short and J 7 bases short, with 19 bases between. CDR3 nucleotide sequence: TGTGCCATTAAGGGAGACCCACCCTTTGGCTACACCTTC. Protein: CAIKGDPPFGYTF. The full variable domain, rest sourced from reference TRBV19 and TRBJ1-2, is DGGITQSPKYLFRKEGQNVTLSCEQNLNHDAMYWYRQDPGQGLRLIYYSQIVNDFQKGDIAEGYSVSREKKESFPLTVTSAQKNPTAFYLCAIKGDPPFGYTFGSGTRLTVV.

The V and J genes are TRBV6-1 and TRBJ2-7; 8 positions agree with TRBD1. The trim removed 4 bases at V and 4 bases at J, leaving 12 bases unmatched. CDR1 MNHNS and CDR2 SASEGT come from the germline V gene. The length of the CDR3 is 16 residues. The CDR3 bases are TGTGCCAGCAGTGGATCCCGACAGGGGTCTTTATACGAGCAGTACTTC. It is translated as CASSGSRQGSLYEQYF.